These 30 T cell receptor beta chains originate from one sample sequenced in a study of blood T cell repertoires in COVID-19. Clones were read by immunoSEQ multiplex PCR, and TCRdb kept only the in-frame ones, dropping some. The data contain 30,000 or so clones, around 90% of them singletons. Sequencing was performed on peripheral blood. The receptors here all came from a human donor in a cohort sampled during active COVID-19.

The chain combines TRBV19 with TRBJ1-3; unclear D gene. Germline V lookup: CDR1 LNHDA, CDR2 SQIVND (reference sequence). V was clipped by 6 bases and J by 6 bases, with 15 bases between them. The CDR3 is made up of 14 amino acids. The CDR3 here is CASRTTPNANTIYF. As DNA, the CDR3 is TGTGCCAGTAGAACGACACCAAATGCAAACACCATATATTTT.

The gene calls are TRBV29-1 and TRBJ2-5; TRBD1 aligns across 9 bases. The CDR3 runs to 14 residues. The trim removed 6 bases at V and 5 bases at J, leaving 10 bases unmatched. Germline assignment: CDR1 SQVTM and CDR2 ANQGSEA. CDR3 coding DNA: TGCAGCGTGGGGCTTACAGGGGGCAGGGAGACCCAGTACTTC. Encoded protein: CSVGLTGGRETQYF.

The chain uses TRBV18 and TRBJ2-5, with a possible D match to TRBD1 (6 bases). Germline V gene sequence: CDR1 KGHSH, CDR2 LQKENI. V lost 4 bases to trimming and J lost 2 bases, with 11 bases between them. The CDR3 has 14 amino acids. CDR3 amino acids: CASSRRGGQETQYF. The CDR3 DNA reads TGTGCCAGCTCACGCAGGGGTGGACAAGAGACCCAGTACTTC.

Here the CDR3 DNA reads TGTGCCAGCAGCTGGAAAGGCGTAGGAGGGAGGAGGGAAAAACTGTTTTTT. It encodes CASSWKGVGGRREKLFF. The chain couples TRBV5-8 to TRBJ1-4; D is uncertain. CDR1 and CDR2 (germline): SGHTS, YDEGEE. V was clipped by 3 bases and J by 8 bases, with 23 bases between them. This CDR3 region has 17 residues.

Only one count was recorded for this clone. The chain couples TRBV4-1 to TRBJ2-1; possible D gene TRBD2, 7 bases. Per germline, CDR1 MGHRA and CDR2 YSYEKL. The CDR3 runs to 15 residues. Trimming pared 4 bases from V and 1 base from J, leaving 11 bases between. CDR3 region: CASSLGGGSYNEQFF. DNA of the CDR3: TGCGCCAGCAGCCTGGGAGGGGGATCCTACAATGAGCAGTTCTTC.

CDR3: CSASEPLVVYGYTF. The CDR3 coding sequence is TGCAGTGCTAGTGAACCCTTAGTTGTATATGGCTACACCTTC. J is TRBJ1-2 and V is TRBV20-1; D remains unclear. CDR1 is DFQATT, CDR2 SNEGSKA, per germline (reference sequence). V was clipped by 3 bases and J by 5 bases, with 16 bases between them. This CDR3 contains 14 residues.

This chain connects TRBV6-6 to TRBJ1-6; no definite D call. Deletions cut 2 bases from V and 10 bases from J, with 12 bases between. CDR3 length: 14 residues. Germline V gene sequence: CDR1 MNHNY, CDR2 SVGAGI (reference sequence). The CDR3 DNA reads TGTGCCAGCAGTTACCCTGAGGGTTCCTCACCCCTCCACTTT. Protein: CASSYPEGSSPLHF.

This clone was observed once. V usage is TRBV2 and J usage is TRBJ2-5, with D possibly TRBD1 on 6 matching bases. Deletions cut 8 bases from V and 5 bases from J, with 21 bases between. The CDR3 contains 15 residues. Germline values: CDR1 SNHLY, CDR2 FYNNEI. Written as DNA, the CDR3 is TGTGCCAGCTCGCAGGGGATTCCCAAAGCGGAGACCCAGTACTTC. Its translation: CASSQGIPKAETQYF.

V and J are TRBV7-2 and TRBJ2-3; D is unresolved. The V gene lost 1 base and the J gene lost 4 bases, with 9 bases spanning the gap. From germline, CDR1 is SGHTA and CDR2 FQGNSA. The CDR3 is 14 residues long. CDR3 coding DNA: TGTGCCAGCAGCTTAGAAAATTCTGCAGATACGCAGTATTTT. Its protein is CASSLENSADTQYF. Based on the CDR3 plus reference TRBV7-2 and TRBJ2-3, the full variable domain is GAGVSQSPSNKVTEKGKDVELRCDPISGHTALYWYRQSLGQGLEFLIYFQGNSAPDKSGLPSDRFSAERTGGSVSTLTIQRTQQEDSAVYLCASSLENSADTQYFGPGTRLTVL.

The chain joins TRBV27 to TRBJ2-3, with D tentatively TRBD2 (5 bases). The CDR3 spans 15 residues. Germline V gene lookup returns CDR1 MNHEY and CDR2 SMNVEV (reference sequence). Trimming left V 5 bases short and J 0 bases short, with 12 bases between. The CDR3 loop is CASSAGGRSTDTQYF. Here the CDR3 DNA reads TGTGCCAGCAGTGCGGGCGGGCGAAGCACAGATACGCAGTATTTT.

The chain carries TRBV2 and TRBJ1-3; possibly TRBD1 for D (6 bases). This CDR3 is built from 15 residues. V was shortened by 2 bases and J by 0 bases, with 8 bases between the two germline ends. CDR1 and CDR2 (germline): SNHLY, FYNNEI. CDR3 bases: TGTGCCAGCAGTGAAAAGGGGGACTCTGGAAACACCATATATTTT. Amino acid sequence: CASSEKGDSGNTIYF.

The V gene is TRBV5-6, the J gene TRBJ2-4; 8 positions match TRBD1. Per germline, CDR1 SGHDT and CDR2 YYEEEE. The CDR3 has 14 amino acids. Trimming cost V 4 bases and J 4 bases; bases outside gene matches: 4. The CDR3 is CASSLTGAKNIQYF. CDR3 bases: TGTGCCAGCAGCCTGACAGGGGCAAAAAACATTCAGTACTTC.

This chain uses TRBV2 with TRBJ2-3; D gene unclear. Germline-derived CDR1 and CDR2 are SNHLY and FYNNEI. Between the trimmed V and J ends, which lost 6 bases and 7 bases, there was a span of 11 bases. The CDR3 has 12 amino acids. The CDR3 coding sequence is TGTGCCAGCAGAGAGAATGGTTATACGCAGTATTTT. Translated: CASRENGYTQYF.

The genes are TRBV11-2 and TRBJ2-7, with 7 bases that match TRBD1. Trimming removed 6 bases from V and 1 base from J; junction bases left unmatched: 3. The CDR3 has 13 amino acids. Germline CDR1 reads SGHAT; CDR2 reads FQNNGV. In DNA, the CDR3 is TGTGCCAGCAGTTACAGGGGTTCCTACGAGCAGTACGTC. This sequence encodes CASSYRGSYEQYV.

The chain links TRBV19 to TRBJ2-3; 8 bases map to TRBD2. This CDR3 spans 15 amino acids. The junction had 9 bases not matched to a gene; V was cut back by 6 bases and J by 4 bases. Germline lookup yields CDR1 LNHDA and CDR2 SQIVND (reference sequence). The CDR3 protein is CASSLGLVRADTQYF. CDR3 DNA sequence: TGTGCCAGTAGCCTGGGACTAGTCAGGGCAGATACGCAGTATTTT.

This clone came up a few times. V is TRBV27 and J is TRBJ2-3, with D tentatively TRBD1 (5 bases). CDR3 length equals 12 residues. The V end lost 10 bases, the J end lost 7 bases, and 15 bases lay between the germline ends. In germline, CDR1 is MNHEY, CDR2 SMNVEV (reference sequence). CDR3 in amino acids: CATYDRIYTQYF. In nucleotides, the CDR3 is TGTGCCACCTACGACAGAATATATACGCAGTATTTT.

The chain carries TRBV18 and TRBJ2-2; 9 bases agree with TRBD2. V dropped 6 bases and J dropped 3; count of bases not matched to a gene: 11. The CDR3 is 17 amino acids. The germline V gene encodes CDR1 KGHSH and CDR2 LQKENI. CDR3 residues: CASSPRGERGDTGELFF. The CDR3 DNA follows: TGTGCCAGCTCCCCCCGAGGGGAGCGGGGGGACACCGGGGAGCTGTTTTTT.

V usage is TRBV6-5 and J usage is TRBJ1-2, with TRBD1 identical over 8 bases. Trimming took 7 bases from V and 8 from J; bases not matched to a gene: 15. CDR1 MNHEY and CDR2 SVGAGI come from the germline V gene. The CDR3 is 15 residues long. In DNA form, the CDR3 reads TGTGCCAGCACCCAGGGGGCCCCAGGGGTATCGGGCTACACCTTC. Translation gives CASTQGAPGVSGYTF.

The chain employs TRBV7-9 and TRBJ2-5, with D possibly matching TRBD1 (5 bases). V lost 0 bases and J lost 5, with 10 bases in between. Germline V gene data show CDR1 as SEHNR and CDR2 as FQNEAQ (reference sequence). CDR3 size: 14 residues. In DNA form, the CDR3 reads TGTGCCAGCAGCTTAGCAACAGGTACCGAGACCCAGTACTTC. This translates into CASSLATGTETQYF. The full variable domain, rest sourced from reference TRBV7-9 and TRBJ2-5, is DTGVSQNPRHKITKRGQNVTFRCDPISEHNRLYWYRQTLGQGPEFLTYFQNEAQLEKSRLLSDRFSAERPKGSFSTLEIQRTEQGDSAMYLCASSLATGTETQYFGPGTRLLVL.

This chain connects TRBV6-5 to TRBJ1-5, with D unresolved. Per germline, CDR1 MNHEY and CDR2 SVGAGI. CDR3 length: 14 amino acids. Trimming pared 2 bases from V and 2 bases from J, leaving 7 bases between. For the CDR3, the DNA is TGTGCCAGCAGTTACGGGGAGGGCAATCAGCCCCAGCATTTT. Protein product: CASSYGEGNQPQHF.

The chain is built from TRBV10-3 and TRBJ1-1; weak D call: TRBD1 (5 bases). This CDR3 region has 14 residues. Trimming left V 3 bases short and J 5 bases short, with 13 bases between. From germline, CDR1 is ENHRY and CDR2 SYGVKD. DNA of the CDR3: TGTGCCATCAGTGAAACGACGGACACGACTGAAGCTTTCTTT. This sequence encodes CAISETTDTTEAFF.

The chain is built from TRBV29-1 and TRBJ2-1; no firm D call. V lost 4 bases and J 7 bases, leaving 5 bases between the germline ends. Looked up from germline, CDR1 is SQVTM and CDR2 is ANQGSEA. CDR3 length: 10 residues. Written as DNA, the CDR3 is TGCAGCGTTGCCGGGAATGAGCAGTTCTTC. Translation: CSVAGNEQFF.

The V and J genes are TRBV12-2 and TRBJ2-7; TRBD1 was called by the table and not checked on the DNA. TRBV12-2 is a pseudogene. This CDR3 is 14 amino acids long. The CDR3 protein is CASRLGQGASEQYV. Written as DNA, the CDR3 is TGTGCAAGTCGCCTTGGACAGGGGGCGTCCGAGCAGTACGTC.

The rearrangement joins TRBV6-5 to TRBJ2-2; 8 positions match TRBD2. With 6 bases clipped from V and 5 bases from J, the junction kept 8 bases outside the gene matches. Germline V gives CDR1 MNHEY, CDR2 SVGAGI. The length of the CDR3 is 15 residues. The CDR3 here is CASSPGLEQTGELFF. In DNA form, the CDR3 reads TGTGCCAGCAGCCCGGGACTAGAACAAACCGGGGAGCTGTTTTTT.

The gene calls are TRBV19 and TRBJ2-2; D gene uncertain. The CDR3 totals 14 residues. In germline, CDR1 is LNHDA, CDR2 SQIVND (reference sequence). V was shortened by 7 bases and J by 4 bases, with 13 bases between the two germline ends. The CDR3 DNA reads as TGTGCCAGTAACGTATCCCCGAGCACCGGGGAGCTGTTTTTT. Translated, it gives CASNVSPSTGELFF.

J is TRBJ1-1 and V is TRBV19; no clear D. The V and J ends lost 7 bases and 3 bases respectively, with 12 bases between them. Germline values: CDR1 LNHDA, CDR2 SQIVND (reference sequence). CDR3 length: 13 amino acids. The CDR3 here is CASTLGVDTEAFF. Written as DNA, the CDR3 is TGTGCCAGTACCCTCGGGGTGGACACTGAAGCTTTCTTT. The full variable domain, with the rest looked up from reference TRBV19 and TRBJ1-1, is DGGITQSPKYLFRKEGQNVTLSCEQNLNHDAMYWYRQDPGQGLRLIYYSQIVNDFQKGDIAEGYSVSREKKESFPLTVTSAQKNPTAFYLCASTLGVDTEAFFGQGTRLTVV.

This chain connects TRBV18 to TRBJ1-2; D call uncertain. Trimming left V 3 bases short and J 4 bases short, with 15 bases between. Per the germline V gene, CDR1 is KGHSH and CDR2 is LQKENI. The CDR3 consists of 15 residues. CDR3 coding DNA: TGTGCCAGCTCACCCCCCCCTGCAGACTTCTATGGCTACACCTTC. Translating gives CASSPPPADFYGYTF.

The chain has TRBV18 and TRBJ1-5, with a tentative D call TRBD1 (5 bases). The germline CDR1 and CDR2 sequences are KGHSH and LQKENI. Trimming removed 1 base from V and 6 bases from J, with 16 bases in between. The CDR3 is 16 amino acids. Here the CDR3 DNA reads TGTGCCAGCTCACCACAGATCGGGGGGGAGGGTCAGCCCCAGCATTTT. Encoded protein: CASSPQIGGEGQPQHF.

The chain recombines TRBV4-1 with TRBJ1-1; D remains ambiguous. The germline CDR1 and CDR2 sequences are MGHRA and YSYEKL. The CDR3 is 15 residues long. V was trimmed by 1 base and J by 0 bases, leaving 9 bases between them. This CDR3 reads CASSQVSGMNTEAFF. CDR3 nucleotides: TGCGCCAGCAGCCAAGTGTCAGGAATGAACACTGAAGCTTTCTTT.

The chain is built from TRBV6-1 and TRBJ1-4; D is ambiguous. Deletions cut 2 bases from V and 6 bases from J, with 7 bases between. This CDR3 has 13 amino acids. Germline V gives CDR1 MNHNS, CDR2 SASEGT. In DNA, the CDR3 is TGTGCCAGCAGTGAACAGGTCCATGAAAAACTGTTTTTT. It translates to CASSEQVHEKLFF.